This T cell receptor beta chain was profiled in a study of early T cells in non-severe SARS-CoV-2 infection. Comment on this clonotype: Its antigen is unidentified.

The TCR library protocol was used to attach unique molecular identifiers. These identifiers were attached to individual cDNA molecules. Via MiXCR, TCRdb re-called the 5' RACE reads, giving one row per CDR3 protein. The sample holds about 30,000 distinct CDR3 sequences; around 5.1% are singletons and the top ten take approximately 24%. General study findings and limits: Private and CD4 specificities were missed by VDJdb matching, which favored anti-spike CD8 responses.

Material for sequencing was whole blood. The receptor's source is an adult who was a healthcare worker with PCR-confirmed SARS-CoV-2 infection or an uninfected control (not recorded which).

CDR3 region: CASSVPWGAGELFF. CDR3 DNA sequence: TGTGCCAGCAGTGTCCCGTGGGGAGCCGGGGAGCTGTTTTTT. This chain uses TRBV6-1 with TRBJ2-2, with D possibly TRBD2 on 5 matching bases. Germline V CDR1 and CDR2: MNHNS, SASEGT. The CDR3 sequence is 14 residues long. Trimming cost V 4 bases and J 6 bases, with 12 bases left between them.